This T cell receptor beta chain was identified during a study of blood T cells in healthy people across ages. Study-level information: About one barcoded beta molecule per two T cells was the capture yield of template switching.

In this sample, this clonotype turned up a few times. The use of a sample-barcoded 5' primer and a J-beta primer mix characterized a second PCR of about 7 to 12 cycles. One entry per CDR3 protein results from TCRdb running MiXCR on the 5' RACE reads. The sample contains over 600,000 distinct CDR3 sequences, 35% to 50% of which appear only once. Each donor had about 9.6 milliliters of peripheral blood drawn. The TCR sequence derives from a man older than 75 in good health. Input material: blood.

In nucleotides, the CDR3 is TGTGCCAGCAGTTTCCCAGGGGTTGGCTACACCTTC. It specifies CASSFPGVGYTF. The chain couples TRBV27 to TRBJ1-2, with a tentative D call TRBD1 (6 bases). CDR1 is MNHEY and CDR2 is SMNVEV in the germline V gene (reference sequence). The CDR3 loop spans 12 amino acids. V gave up 3 bases and J gave up 7 bases, with 9 bases separating them.